This TCR beta chain was sequenced for a study of CD8 T cells in ankylosing spondylitis. Study findings and constraints: In ankylosing spondylitis blood, a motif of seven to nine highly homologous TCR beta variants appeared characteristic. Relatively rare in peripheral blood, disease-linked clones were also CD8+. In ankylosing spondylitis patients, matched synovial fluid reportedly showed significant enrichment of disease-linked clones.

In this sample, this clonotype turned up a few times. Its antigen is unidentified. Quantitative barcoded 5'-RACE was used to prepare TCR beta libraries. TCRdb recomputed calls from the 5' RACE reads with MiXCR, one row per CDR3 protein. The data show under 250,000 distinct CDR3 sequences, with roughly 32% seen just once and roughly 4.2% held by the top ten. Germline assignment: CDR1 SGHKS and CDR2 YYEKEE (reference sequence). Trimming left V 4 bases short and J 8 bases short, with 13 bases between. The CDR3 runs to 13 residues. This TCR derives from a male donor with ankylosing spondylitis or in good health (not recorded which). This rearrangement joins TRBV5-5 to TRBJ2-1; the D gene is possibly TRBD1 (7 bases). Material: blood, either unsorted or a sorted T cell fraction (not recorded which). The CDR3 is CASSVRGVDEQFF. The CDR3 nucleotides are TGTGCCAGCAGCGTCAGGGGGGTCGATGAGCAGTTCTTC.